Below, 22 T cell receptor beta chains from the same sample are listed, as sequenced in a study of T cells in Graves' hyperthyroidism and ophthalmopathy. TCR beta CDR3 regions were amplified from RNA. The TCR CDR3 first-round RT-PCR relied on the HTBI primer set. One entry per CDR3 protein, called by TCRdb with MiXCR from the multiplex PCR reads. This sample has over 250,000 distinct CDR3 sequences; 25% occur once, and the top ten carry approximately 30%. Sample: blood. Receptors were obtained from a man aged 40-49 years with Graves' hyperthyroidism that later progressed to Graves' ophthalmopathy.

This clonotype was counted many times. This chain joins TRBV20-1 and TRBJ2-7; 7 positions match TRBD1. From germline, CDR1 is DFQATT and CDR2 SNEGSKA (reference sequence). The length of the CDR3 is 15 residues. The J segment lost 0 bases and the V segment lost 1 base, leaving 6 bases of the junction unmatched. CDR3 nucleotide sequence: TGCAGTGCTAGAGGAGACAGGGCGGGCTCCTACGAGCAGTACTTC. This codes for CSARGDRAGSYEQYF.

J is TRBJ1-1 and V is TRBV6-2 or TRBV6-3; no reliable D call. Germline V gene sequence: CDR1 MNHEY, CDR2 SVGEGT. This CDR3 is built from 15 residues. V shed 8 bases and J shed 2 bases, with 18 bases lying between them. CDR3 DNA sequence: TGTGCCAGCGACACGTCCTCCTCAGAAAACACTGAAGCTTTCTTT. This sequence encodes CASDTSSSENTEAFF.

This clonotype was seen once. The junction does not match germline at one end; this may be a read error. The chain has TRBV30 and TRBJ1-2; the D gene is possibly TRBD1 (5 bases). Germline-derived CDR1 and CDR2 are GTSNPN and SVGIG (reference sequence). This CDR3 has 14 amino acids. This CDR3 is CARSPLGGNYGYTF. In nucleotides, the CDR3 is TGTGCCCGGAGTCCGCTCGGGGGGAACTATGGCTACACCTTC.

In this sample, this clonotype turned up a few times. This chain connects TRBV4-1 to TRBJ2-5; TRBD2 might be the D (5 bases). The V end lost 6 bases, the J end lost 0 bases, and 11 bases lay between the germline ends. The CDR3 has 14 residues. Germline loops: CDR1 MGHRA, CDR2 YSYEKL. CDR3 DNA sequence: TGCGCCAGCAGAAGCAGACTAAACCAAGAGACCCAGTACTTC. This codes for CASRSRLNQETQYF.

This clonotype was picked up many times. The rearrangement joins TRBV20-1 to TRBJ2-5; D is perhaps TRBD2 (5 bases). The V gene's germline CDR1 is DFQATT and CDR2 SNEGSKA (reference sequence). The CDR3 length is 15 residues. Trimming cost V 0 bases and J 0 bases, with 11 bases left between them. CDR3: CSAREASKYQETQYF. The DNA for the CDR3 is TGCAGTGCTAGAGAGGCTAGCAAATACCAAGAGACCCAGTACTTC.

This chain connects TRBV28 to TRBJ1-1, with D hard to call. Trimming left V 6 bases short and J 0 bases short, with 14 bases between. From germline, CDR1 is MDHEN and CDR2 SYDVKM. This CDR3 contains 15 residues. CDR3 DNA sequence: TGTGCCAGCAGATCCGTCTTTTCCGTGAACACTGAAGCTTTCTTT. It is translated as CASRSVFSVNTEAFF.

As to this clonotype: Relative to the germline gene, one junction end is altered; a read error may explain this. The chain recombines TRBV19 with TRBJ1-1; D gene unclear. This CDR3 has 13 residues. Germline-derived CDR1 and CDR2 are LNHDA and SQIVND (reference sequence). The CDR3 bases are TGTGCCAGTAGTAGTACAACGAACACTAAAGCTTTCTTT. This encodes CASSSTTNTKAFF.

This clonotype occurred a few times. The chain has TRBV3-1 and TRBJ1-1; the D is unclear. Germline values: CDR1 LGHDT, CDR2 YNNKEL (reference sequence). V shed 5 bases and J shed 1 base, with 11 bases lying between them. The CDR3 extends over 14 amino acids. In nucleotides, the CDR3 is TGTGCCAGCAGCGGCAAACGGGGGAACACTGAAGCTTTCTTT. Amino acids: CASSGKRGNTEAFF.

This clonotype was seen at least ten times. This chain uses TRBV6-5 with TRBJ1-5; D ambiguous. Germline lookup yields CDR1 MNHEY and CDR2 SVGAGI. V was trimmed by 3 bases and J by 3 bases, leaving 3 bases between them. CDR3 length: 12 amino acids. The DNA for the CDR3 is TGTGCCAGCAGTTATCACAATCAGCCCCAGCATTTT. This gives the protein CASSYHNQPQHF.

In this sample, this clonotype turned up many times. This chain uses TRBV30 with TRBJ2-7; perhaps D is TRBD1 or TRBD2 (5 bases each). The CDR3 is made up of 14 amino acids. Germline loops: CDR1 GTSNPN, CDR2 SVGIG (reference sequence). The ends were cut back, 0 bases at V and 0 bases at J, with 9 bases in the middle. The CDR3 nucleotides read TGTGCCTGGAGTGTACTTGGGGGCTCCTACGAGCAGTACTTC. Amino acids: CAWSVLGGSYEQYF. Supplemented by reference TRBV30 and TRBJ2-7, the full variable domain reads SQTIHQWPATLVQPVGSPLSLECTVEGTSNPNLYWYRQAAGRGLQLLFYSVGIGQISSEVPQNLSASRPQDRQFILSSKKLLLSDSGFYLCAWSVLGGSYEQYFGPGTRLTVT.

This clonotype was seen a handful of times. The chain employs TRBV28 and TRBJ1-1; TRBD1 matches 7 bases. Germline loops: CDR1 MDHEN, CDR2 SYDVKM. J was trimmed by 6 bases and V by 11 bases; bases with no gene match: 6. The CDR3 contains 11 residues. CDR3 coding DNA: TGTGCCGCAGGGACAGCACCTGAAGCTTTCTTT. Translating it yields CAAGTAPEAFF.

This clonotype has at least ten counts. The chain recombines TRBV9 with TRBJ2-5, with 8 bases aligning to TRBD1. The CDR3 loop spans 15 amino acids. With 0 bases clipped from V and 5 bases from J, the junction kept 6 bases outside the gene matches. CDR1 SGDLS and CDR2 YYNGEE come from the germline V gene. The CDR3 spells CASSVVDRDGETQYF. The DNA of the CDR3 is TGTGCCAGCAGCGTAGTGGACAGGGACGGGGAGACCCAGTACTTC.

The table lists this clonotype with many counts. The chain combines TRBV29-1 with TRBJ1-2, with unresolved D. V was cut by 3 bases and J by 6 bases, with 5 bases left in between. In germline, CDR1 is SQVTM, CDR2 ANQGSEA. CDR3 length equals 10 residues. The CDR3 region is CSVEWDGYTF. CDR3 bases: TGCAGCGTTGAGTGGGATGGCTACACCTTC.

This clonotype was recorded a few times. V and J are TRBV5-1 and TRBJ1-1; D is undetermined. This CDR3 spans 13 amino acids. The V gene's germline CDR1 is SGHRS and CDR2 YFSETQ. V was pared by 4 bases and J by 3 bases, with 10 bases between. In nucleotides, the CDR3 is TGCGCCAGCAGCCGCGGCGCGGACACTGAAGCTTTCTTT. Encoded protein: CASSRGADTEAFF.

At least ten counts were recorded for this clonotype. The chain has TRBV9 and TRBJ2-2; a possible D gene is TRBD1 (6 bases). This CDR3 is built from 14 residues. Per germline, CDR1 SGDLS and CDR2 YYNGEE. The germline V and J ends were trimmed by 0 bases and 7 bases, with 10 bases remaining between them. The CDR3 loop is CASSVGDTLGELFF. CDR3 coding DNA: TGTGCCAGCAGCGTAGGGGACACGCTCGGGGAGCTGTTTTTT.

This clonotype was seen ten or more times. The chain has TRBV6-5 and TRBJ1-2; D possibly corresponds to TRBD1 (5 bases). V lost 0 bases, J lost 5 bases, and 16 bases lay in between. This CDR3 region has 16 residues. Germline V gene sequence: CDR1 MNHEY, CDR2 SVGAGI. The CDR3 region is CASSYSRDPRGYGYTF. As DNA, the CDR3 is TGTGCCAGCAGTTACTCGAGGGACCCCCGGGGATATGGCTACACCTTC.

Many counts were recorded for this clonotype. This may arise from a read error, as a much more abundant clone is one base away. The chain joins TRBV11-2 to TRBJ2-5; D is tentatively TRBD1 or TRBD2 (5 bases each). Germline V gene data show CDR1 as SGHAT and CDR2 as FQNNGV. CDR3 size: 15 residues. V was clipped by 5 bases and J by 8 bases, with 21 bases between them. CDR3 nucleotide sequence: TGTGCCAGCAGCCTTATTCGGGGCAGGGAACCCACCCAGTACTTC. Encoded protein: CASSLIRGREPTQYF.

The chain uses TRBV9 and TRBJ2-5, with 12 nucleotides matching TRBD2. Germline V lookup: CDR1 SGDLS, CDR2 YYNGEE. This CDR3 is built from 14 residues. V shed 4 bases, J shed 7 bases, and the junction held 5 bases outside the gene matches. In DNA form, the CDR3 reads TGTGCCAGCAGCAGGACTAGCGGGGCGGGGACCCAGTACTTC. Its protein product is CASSRTSGAGTQYF. Full variable domain (missing parts from reference TRBV9 and TRBJ2-5): DSGVTQTPKHLITATGQRVTLRCSPRSGDLSVYWYQQSLDQGLQFLIQYYNGEERAKGNILERFSAQQFPDLHSELNLSSLELGDSALYFCASSRTSGAGTQYFGPGTRLLVL.

The chain couples TRBV12-3 or TRBV12-4 to TRBJ2-7; 9 nucleotides agree with TRBD2. With 5 bases clipped from V and 3 bases from J, the junction kept 14 bases outside the gene matches. The CDR3 runs 17 residues. The CDR3 spells CASSPPRGAGGFYEQYF. The CDR3 DNA sequence: TGTGCCAGCAGTCCCCCCCGAGGAGCGGGAGGATTCTACGAGCAGTACTTC.

This clonotype was found many times. V usage is TRBV5-5 and J usage is TRBJ2-7; D could derive from TRBD1 or TRBD2 (5 bases each). Germline CDR1 SGHKS, CDR2 YYEKEE (reference sequence). The CDR3 is made up of 16 amino acids. Trimming stripped 1 base from V and 4 bases from J, with 18 bases between. The CDR3 loop is CASSLTLRDPLYEQYF. CDR3 nucleotides: TGTGCCAGCAGCTTGACCCTTCGGGACCCGCTATACGAGCAGTACTTC.

The V gene is TRBV6-1, the J gene TRBJ2-7; the match to TRBD1 covers 9 bases. V was clipped by 4 bases and J by 3 bases; unmatched bases: 4. This CDR3 contains 14 residues. Germline values: CDR1 MNHNS, CDR2 SASEGT. CDR3 residues: CASSAWDRVYEQYF. DNA of the CDR3: TGTGCCAGCAGTGCATGGGACAGGGTCTACGAGCAGTACTTC.

This clonotype was counted only a few times. The J gene is TRBJ1-1, the V gene TRBV6-1; 9 positions agree with TRBD1. This CDR3 is 15 amino acids long. The V and J ends lost 2 bases and 4 bases, in that order; junction bases with no gene match: 5. From germline, CDR1 is MNHNS and CDR2 SASEGT. CDR3 in DNA: TGTGCCAGCAGTGAAAAGGTGACAGGGGGCACTGAAGCTTTCTTT. This encodes CASSEKVTGGTEAFF.